Below, one T cell receptor beta chain is given with its context. Antigen specificity is unknown. Using immunoSEQ multiplex PCR, the repertoire was profiled, and TCRdb retains in-frame clones only, with some absent. The sample contains some 45,000 clones, about 80% of which appear only once. This entry is derived from a study of lymphopenia after photon versus proton radiotherapy. General study results and limits: Larger post-nadir TCR diversity loss correlated inversely with survival in deceased patients. Under photons, naive T cells and diversity fell while effector/memory populations rose. Better survival with proton therapy was suggested as possible, not demonstrated. Oligoclonal CD8+ Temra expansion after nadir drove photon patients' diversity drop.

J gave up 0 bases and V 4 bases, and 5 bases lay outside the gene matches. Germline CDR1 reads MNHEY; CDR2 reads SVGAGI. The CDR3 extends over 16 amino acids. The clonotype was recovered from a woman between 70 and 85 years old with pancreatic cancer. V gene TRBV6-5 combines with J gene TRBJ2-3, with TRBD2 matching over 9 bases. Sequenced here: peripheral blood, sampled from a patient treated with proton-based radiotherapy. For the CDR3, the DNA is TGTGCCAGCAGTTCCCCTAGCGGGACTAGCACAGATACGCAGTATTTT. Protein sequence: CASSSPSGTSTDTQYF.